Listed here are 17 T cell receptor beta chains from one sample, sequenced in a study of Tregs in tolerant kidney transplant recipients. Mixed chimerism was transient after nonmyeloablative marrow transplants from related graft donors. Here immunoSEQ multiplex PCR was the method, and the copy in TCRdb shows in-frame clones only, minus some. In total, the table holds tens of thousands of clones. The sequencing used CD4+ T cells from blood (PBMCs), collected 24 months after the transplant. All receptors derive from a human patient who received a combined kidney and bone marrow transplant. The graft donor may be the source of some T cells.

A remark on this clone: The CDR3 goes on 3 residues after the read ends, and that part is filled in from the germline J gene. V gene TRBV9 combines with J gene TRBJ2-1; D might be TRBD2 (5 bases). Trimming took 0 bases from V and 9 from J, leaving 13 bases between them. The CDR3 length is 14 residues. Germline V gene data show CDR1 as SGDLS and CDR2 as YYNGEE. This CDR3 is CASSVGGPAGEQFF. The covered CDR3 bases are TGTGCCAGCAGCGTAGGAGGCCCCGCGGGTGAG.

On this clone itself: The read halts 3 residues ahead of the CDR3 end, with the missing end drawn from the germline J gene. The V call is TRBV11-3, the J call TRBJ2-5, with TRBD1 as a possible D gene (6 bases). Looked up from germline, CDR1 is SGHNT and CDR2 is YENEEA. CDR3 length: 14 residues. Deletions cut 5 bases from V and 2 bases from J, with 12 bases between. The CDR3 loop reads CASSRGTNQETQYF. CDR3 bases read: TGTGCCAGCAGCCGAGGGACAAATCAAGAGACC. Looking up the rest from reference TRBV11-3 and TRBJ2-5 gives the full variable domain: EAGVVQSPRYKIIEKKQPVAFWCNPISGHNTLYWYLQNLGQGPELLIRYENEEAVDDSQLPKDRFSAERLKGVDSTLKIQPAELGDSAVYLCASSRGTNQETQYFGPGTRLLVL.

Partial CDR3 DNA: TGCGCCAGCACGGACAGATCCCTCACAGATACG. This sequence encodes CASTDRSLTDT. The CDR3 as a whole reads CASTDRSLTDTQYF. V usage is TRBV10-2 and J usage is TRBJ2-3; D perhaps matches TRBD1 (6 bases). The sequence runs out 3 residues before the end of the CDR3; the remainder is reconstructed from the germline J gene. Germline-derived CDR1 and CDR2 are WSHSY and SAAADI. The CDR3 is 14 residues long. V lost 7 bases, J lost 2 bases, and 13 bases lay in between.

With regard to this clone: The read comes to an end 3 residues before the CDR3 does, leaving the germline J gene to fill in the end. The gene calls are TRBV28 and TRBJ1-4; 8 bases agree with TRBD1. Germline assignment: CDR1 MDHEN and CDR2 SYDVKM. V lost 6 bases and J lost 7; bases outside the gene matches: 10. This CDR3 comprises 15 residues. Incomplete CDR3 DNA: TGTGCCAGCAGAGGACAGGGACGTTTTGTTGAAAAA. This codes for CASRGQGRFVEK. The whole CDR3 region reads CASRGQGRFVEKLFF.

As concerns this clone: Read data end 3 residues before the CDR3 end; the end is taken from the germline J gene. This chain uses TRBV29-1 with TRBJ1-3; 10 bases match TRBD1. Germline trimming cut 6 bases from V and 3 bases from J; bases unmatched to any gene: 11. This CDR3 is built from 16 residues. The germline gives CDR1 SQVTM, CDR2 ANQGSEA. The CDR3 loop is CSVIAEWTGGGNTIYF. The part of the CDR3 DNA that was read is TGCAGCGTGATTGCCGAATGGACAGGGGGTGGAAACACC.

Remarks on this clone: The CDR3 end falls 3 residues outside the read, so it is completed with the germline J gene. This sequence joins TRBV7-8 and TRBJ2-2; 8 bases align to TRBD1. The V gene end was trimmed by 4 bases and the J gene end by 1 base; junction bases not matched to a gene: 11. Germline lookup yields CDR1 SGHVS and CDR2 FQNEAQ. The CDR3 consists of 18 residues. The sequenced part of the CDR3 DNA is TGTGCCAGCAGCTCAAAGACCGGACAGGGACTGAACACCGGGGAG. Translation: CASSSKTGQGLNTGE. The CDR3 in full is CASSSKTGQGLNTGELFF. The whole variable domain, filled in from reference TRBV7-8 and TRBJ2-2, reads GAGVSQSPRYKVAKRGQDVALRCDPISGHVSLFWYQQALGQGPEFLTYFQNEAQLDKSGLPSDRFFAERPEGSVSTLKIQRTQQEDSAVYLCASSSKTGQGLNTGELFFGEGSRLTVL.

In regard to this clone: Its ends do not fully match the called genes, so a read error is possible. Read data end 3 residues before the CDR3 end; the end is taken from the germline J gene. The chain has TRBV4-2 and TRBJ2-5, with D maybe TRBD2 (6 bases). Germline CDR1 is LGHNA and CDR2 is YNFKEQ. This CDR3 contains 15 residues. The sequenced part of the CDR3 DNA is TGCGCCAGCAGCCAAGACCCCAGTTACGGGGGTACC. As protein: CASSQDPSYGGT. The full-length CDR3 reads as CASSQDPSYGGTQYF.

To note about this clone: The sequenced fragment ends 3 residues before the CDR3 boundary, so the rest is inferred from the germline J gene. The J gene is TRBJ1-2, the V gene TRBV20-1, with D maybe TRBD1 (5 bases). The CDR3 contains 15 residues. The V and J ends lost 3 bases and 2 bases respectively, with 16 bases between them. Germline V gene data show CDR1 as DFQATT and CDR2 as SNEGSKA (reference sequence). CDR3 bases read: TGCAGTGCTAGTGGCTTCGGCAGGGAGAACTATGGC. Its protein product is CSASGFGRENYG. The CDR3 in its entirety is CSASGFGRENYGYTF.

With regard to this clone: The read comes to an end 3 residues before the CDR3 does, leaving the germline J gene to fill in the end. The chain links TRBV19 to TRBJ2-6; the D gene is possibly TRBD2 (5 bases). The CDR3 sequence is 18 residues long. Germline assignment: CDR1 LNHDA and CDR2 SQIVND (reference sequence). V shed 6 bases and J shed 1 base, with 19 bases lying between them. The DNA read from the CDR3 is TGTGCCAGTAGCCCAAGTCGGGGTGGGGTTTCTGGGGCCAACGTC. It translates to CASSPSRGGVSGANV. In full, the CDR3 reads CASSPSRGGVSGANVLTF.

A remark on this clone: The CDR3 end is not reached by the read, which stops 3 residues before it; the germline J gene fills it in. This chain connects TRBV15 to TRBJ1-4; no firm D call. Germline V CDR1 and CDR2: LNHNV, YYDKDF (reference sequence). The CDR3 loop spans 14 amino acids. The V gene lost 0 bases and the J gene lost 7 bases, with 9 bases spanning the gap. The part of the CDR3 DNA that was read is TGTGCCACCAGCAGAGATCTAGGAGTTGAAAAA. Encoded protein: CATSRDLGVEK. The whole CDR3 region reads CATSRDLGVEKLFF. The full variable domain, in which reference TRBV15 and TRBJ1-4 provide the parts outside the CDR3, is DAMVIQNPRYQVTQFGKPVTLSCSQTLNHNVMYWYQQKSSQAPKLLFHYYDKDFNNEADTPDNFQSRRPNTSFCFLDIRSPGLGDTAMYLCATSRDLGVEKLFFGSGTQLSVL.

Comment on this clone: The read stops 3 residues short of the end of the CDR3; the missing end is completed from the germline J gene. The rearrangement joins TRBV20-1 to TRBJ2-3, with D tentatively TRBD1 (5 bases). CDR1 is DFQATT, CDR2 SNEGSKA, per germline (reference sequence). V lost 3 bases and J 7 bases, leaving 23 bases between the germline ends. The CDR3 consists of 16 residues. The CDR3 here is CSASSPGFIIGNTQYF. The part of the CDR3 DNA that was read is TGCAGTGCTAGTTCTCCAGGGTTCATTATAGGAAATACG.

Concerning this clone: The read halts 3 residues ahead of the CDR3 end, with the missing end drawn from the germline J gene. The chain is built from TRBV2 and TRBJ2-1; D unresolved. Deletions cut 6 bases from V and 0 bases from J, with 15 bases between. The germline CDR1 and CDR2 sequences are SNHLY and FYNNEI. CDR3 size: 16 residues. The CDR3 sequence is CASSRRLASSYNEQFF. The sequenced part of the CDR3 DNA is TGTGCCAGCAGCCGCCGACTTGCCAGCTCCTACAATGAG.

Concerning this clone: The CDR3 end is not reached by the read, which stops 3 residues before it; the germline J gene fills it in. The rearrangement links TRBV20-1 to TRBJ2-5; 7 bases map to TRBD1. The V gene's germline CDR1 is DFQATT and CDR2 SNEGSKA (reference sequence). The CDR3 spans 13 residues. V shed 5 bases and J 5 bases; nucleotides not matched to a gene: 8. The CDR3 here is CSASDRVLETQYF. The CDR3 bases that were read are TGCAGTGCTTCCGACAGGGTGTTGGAGACC.

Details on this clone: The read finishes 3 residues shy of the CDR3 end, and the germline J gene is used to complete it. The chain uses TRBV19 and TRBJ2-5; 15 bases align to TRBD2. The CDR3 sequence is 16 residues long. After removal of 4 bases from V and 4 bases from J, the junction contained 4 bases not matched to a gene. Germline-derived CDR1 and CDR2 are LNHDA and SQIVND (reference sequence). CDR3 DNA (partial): TGTGCCAGTAGTACCGGACTAGCGGGAGGGCTAGAGACC. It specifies CASSTGLAGGLET. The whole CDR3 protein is CASSTGLAGGLETQYF.

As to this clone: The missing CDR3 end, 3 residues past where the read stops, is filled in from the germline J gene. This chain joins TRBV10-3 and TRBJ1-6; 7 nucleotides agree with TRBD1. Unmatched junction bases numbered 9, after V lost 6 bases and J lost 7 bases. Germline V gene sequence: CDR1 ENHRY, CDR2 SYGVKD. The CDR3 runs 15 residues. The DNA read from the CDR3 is TGTGCCATCAGAGCGCAGGGACAGTGGAATTCACCC. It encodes CAIRAQGQWNSP. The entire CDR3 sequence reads CAIRAQGQWNSPLHF.

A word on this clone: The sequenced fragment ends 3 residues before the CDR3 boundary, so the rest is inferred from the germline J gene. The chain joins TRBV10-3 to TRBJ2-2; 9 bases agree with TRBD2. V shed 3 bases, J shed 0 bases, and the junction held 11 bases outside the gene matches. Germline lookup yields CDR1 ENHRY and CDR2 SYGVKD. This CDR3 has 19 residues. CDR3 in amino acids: CAISEPAGTSISNTGELFF. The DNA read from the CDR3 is TGTGCCATCAGTGAACCCGCCGGGACTAGCATTTCGAACACCGGGGAG.

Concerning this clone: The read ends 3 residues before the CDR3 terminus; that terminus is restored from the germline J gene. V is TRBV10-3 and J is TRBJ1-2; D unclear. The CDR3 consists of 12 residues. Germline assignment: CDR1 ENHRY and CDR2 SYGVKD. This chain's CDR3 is CAIRVPSEGYTF. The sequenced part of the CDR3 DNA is TGTGCCATCAGGGTCCCCAGTGAAGGC.